This T cell receptor beta chain was obtained from a study of blood T cell repertoires in COVID-19. Whole-study context: Acute-phase and convalescent COVID-19 samples originated in the United States, Italy and Spain.

Participants, about 18 to 100 years old, spanned some 23 US areas. How the authors handled the data: Nucleated cell number was recorded as an estimate derived from reference gene primer amplification. Here immunoSEQ multiplex PCR was the method, and the copy in TCRdb shows in-frame clones only, minus some. V, J and clone size are taken as reported in that table, and D and trimming were inferred from the DNA itself. The data hold around 250,000 clones, with about 90% observed a single time. The origin of this receptor is a human donor in a cohort exposed to, infected with or recovered from COVID-19 (not recorded which). The donor label of this sample is uncertain. Sequencing was performed on PBMCs or T cells enriched from blood (not recorded which).

CDR3 residues: CASSLETGDGYTF. CDR3 in DNA: TGCGCCAGCAGCTTGGAGACAGGGGATGGCTACACCTTC. The chain carries TRBV5-1 and TRBJ1-2; 8 nucleotides agree with TRBD1. The J segment lost 6 bases and the V segment lost 0 bases, leaving 1 base of the junction unmatched. The CDR3 extends over 13 amino acids. CDR1 SGHRS and CDR2 YFSETQ come from the germline V gene.